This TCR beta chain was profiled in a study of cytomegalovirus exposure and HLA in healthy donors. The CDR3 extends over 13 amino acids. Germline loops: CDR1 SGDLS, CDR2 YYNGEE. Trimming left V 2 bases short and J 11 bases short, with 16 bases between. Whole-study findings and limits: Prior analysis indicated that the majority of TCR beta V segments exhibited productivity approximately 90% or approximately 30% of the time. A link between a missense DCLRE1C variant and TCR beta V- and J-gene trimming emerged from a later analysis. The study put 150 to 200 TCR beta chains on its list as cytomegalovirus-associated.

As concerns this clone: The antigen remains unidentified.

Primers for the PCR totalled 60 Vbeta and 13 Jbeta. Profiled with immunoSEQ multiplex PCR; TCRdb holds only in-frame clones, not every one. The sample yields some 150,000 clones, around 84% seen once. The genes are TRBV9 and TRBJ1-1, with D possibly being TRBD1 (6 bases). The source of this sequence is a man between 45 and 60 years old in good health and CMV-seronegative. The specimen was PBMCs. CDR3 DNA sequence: TGTGCCAGCAGCGTCGGGGGGGGGCAGGTGGCTTTCTTT. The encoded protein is CASSVGGGQVAFF.